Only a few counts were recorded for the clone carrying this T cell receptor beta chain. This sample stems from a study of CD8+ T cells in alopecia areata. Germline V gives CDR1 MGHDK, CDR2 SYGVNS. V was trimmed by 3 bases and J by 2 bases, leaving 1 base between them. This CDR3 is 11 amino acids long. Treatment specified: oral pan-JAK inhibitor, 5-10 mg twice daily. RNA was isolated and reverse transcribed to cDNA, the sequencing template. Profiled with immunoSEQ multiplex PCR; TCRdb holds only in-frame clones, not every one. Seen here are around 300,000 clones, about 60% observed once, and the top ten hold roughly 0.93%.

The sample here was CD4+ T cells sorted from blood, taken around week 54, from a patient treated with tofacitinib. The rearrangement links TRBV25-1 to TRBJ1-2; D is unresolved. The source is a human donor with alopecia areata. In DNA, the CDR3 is TGTGCCAGCAGTGAGAACTATGGCTACACCTTC. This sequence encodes CASSENYGYTF.